The next 15 T cell receptor beta chains were all read from a single sample in a study of molecular identifiers for immune sequencing clone quantification. TCRdb used MiXCR to reprocess the PCR reads, holding one entry per CDR3 protein. The data show over 550,000 distinct CDR3 sequences, with about 25% seen just once and 0.78% held by the top ten. The specimen was naive CD8+ T cells from blood, with Jurkat cell RNA spiked in. Subset indicated: FACS-sorted CD8+CD4-CCR7+CD45RA+ naive T cells. The origin of the receptors is a human donor in good health. Some libraries in this study had Jurkat cell RNA spiked in.

This clonotype was counted a single time. V is TRBV4-3 and J is TRBJ1-2, with 11 bases lining up with TRBD1. V was clipped by 1 base and J by 7 bases; unmatched bases: 11. Germline CDR1 LGHNA, CDR2 YSLEER. CDR3 size: 17 residues. The CDR3 nucleotides read TGCGCCAGCAGCCAAGGGACGGGACAGGGGGTTTTTGGTGGCTACACCTTC. Its protein is CASSQGTGQGVFGGYTF.

The chain links TRBV3-1 to TRBJ1-5; D uncertain. V dropped 0 bases and J dropped 9 bases, with 12 bases sitting between them. Per the germline V gene, CDR1 is LGHDT and CDR2 is YNNKEL (reference sequence). The CDR3 is 14 residues long. CDR3 nucleotide sequence: TGTGCCAGCAGCCAAGAAGCCGGAATTCGGCCCCAGCATTTT. Translating gives CASSQEAGIRPQHF. The full variable domain, in which reference TRBV3-1 and TRBJ1-5 provide the parts outside the CDR3, is DTAVSQTPKYLVTQMGNDKSIKCEQNLGHDTMYWYKQDSKKFLKIMFSYNNKELIINETVPNRFSPKSPDKAHLNLHINSLELGDSAVYFCASSQEAGIRPQHFGDGTRLSIL.

This clonotype occurred a few times. The chain has TRBV5-1 and TRBJ2-7; 10 nucleotides line up with TRBD2. The ends lost 3 bases at V and 7 bases at J; junction bases unmatched: 10. Germline CDR1 and CDR2: SGHRS and YFSETQ. There are 15 residues in the CDR3. CDR3 protein: CASSSGGLARDEQYF. CDR3 coding DNA: TGCGCCAGCAGCTCGGGGGGACTAGCGAGGGATGAGCAGTACTTC.

This clonotype was seen at least ten times. This chain joins TRBV7-2 and TRBJ2-2, with D maybe TRBD1 (5 bases). Deletions cut 8 bases from V and 7 bases from J, with 26 bases between. CDR3 size: 17 residues. CDR1 is SGHTA and CDR2 is FQGNSA in the germline V gene. CDR3 loop: CASRPPPDQQEVGELFF. CDR3 nucleotides: TGTGCCAGCCGACCCCCCCCTGACCAACAGGAAGTCGGGGAGCTGTTTTTT.

Points on this clonotype: A much larger clone is a single base away; this may be a read error. The chain combines TRBV10-1 with TRBJ2-3; possibly TRBD2 for D (6 bases). Per the germline V gene, CDR1 is WNHNN and CDR2 is SYGVQD (reference sequence). CDR3 length equals 15 residues. With 2 bases removed from V and 4 bases from J, the gap between germline ends came to 13 bases. The CDR3 spells CASSEMGRESDTQYF. CDR3 DNA sequence: TGCGCCAGCAGTGAGATGGGCCGGGAGTCAGATACGCAGTATTTT.

This clonotype was observed a few times. The chain recombines TRBV15 with TRBJ2-3, with D uncertain. Germline V gene sequence: CDR1 LNHNV, CDR2 YYDKDF (reference sequence). Trimming cost V 1 base and J 1 base, with 6 bases left between them. This CDR3 is 14 amino acids long. The CDR3 DNA follows: TGTGCCACCAGCAGAGCAACAGGCACAGATACGCAGTATTTT. As protein: CATSRATGTDTQYF.

Many counts were recorded for this clonotype. The chain employs TRBV4-1 and TRBJ2-1; 8 nucleotides agree with TRBD1. The CDR3 length is 14 residues. J lost 6 bases, V lost 3 bases, and 4 bases had no gene match. CDR1 and CDR2 (germline): MGHRA, YSYEKL. CDR3 DNA: TGCGCCAGCAGCCAGACTGACAGGGGCAATGAGCAGTTCTTC. Translated: CASSQTDRGNEQFF.

About this clonotype: This could be a read error, since a much larger clone is one nucleotide away. The genes are TRBV7-7 and TRBJ2-1; 8 positions agree with TRBD2. This CDR3 is 18 amino acids long. Germline assignment: CDR1 SSHAT and CDR2 FNYEAQ (reference sequence). The CDR3 DNA follows: TGTGCTAGCAGCTTAGGGCTAGCGGGCCCCGAATCCTACAATGAGCAGATCTTC. It yields the protein CASSLGLAGPESYNEQIF.

At least ten counts were recorded for this clonotype. The chain is built from TRBV6-2 or TRBV6-3 and TRBJ2-7, with TRBD1 as a possible D gene (6 bases). The germline gives CDR1 MNHEY, CDR2 SVGEGT. V was clipped by 7 bases and J by 6 bases, with 22 bases between them. The CDR3 length is 15 residues. The chain's CDR3 is CASNHQGIRVREQYF. The CDR3 nucleotides are TGTGCCAGCAATCACCAGGGGATAAGAGTACGCGAGCAGTACTTC.

The rearrangement uses TRBV4-3 and TRBJ2-5; TRBD2 agrees at 8 bases. There are 15 residues in the CDR3. The J segment lost 1 base and the V segment lost 1 base, leaving 2 bases of the junction unmatched. Looked up from germline, CDR1 is LGHNA and CDR2 is YSLEER. The CDR3 region is CASSQGGLAQETQYF. Written as DNA, the CDR3 is TGCGCCAGCAGCCAAGGAGGACTAGCCCAAGAGACCCAGTACTTC.

Of note for this clonotype: A read error may account for a junction end that differs from germline. This rearrangement joins TRBV28 to TRBJ2-7; TRBD2 matches at 7 bases. Looked up from germline, CDR1 is MDHEN and CDR2 is SYDVKM. This CDR3 contains 15 residues. As DNA, the CDR3 is TGTGCCCGCCCCCCGCCTAGCGGTAGCTCCTACGCGCCGTCCTTC. Its protein product is CARPPPSGSSYAPSF. Full variable domain (remainder filled in from reference TRBV28 and TRBJ2-7): DVKVTQSSRYLVKRTGEKVFLECVQDMDHENMFWYRQDPGLGLRLIYFSYDVKMKEKGDIPEGYSVSREKKERFSLILESASTNQTSMYLCARPPPSGSSYAPSFGPGTRLTVT.

As DNA, the CDR3 is TGTGCCTGGAGTGTACCCTTTGGGGGGGGAGGGACTGAAGCTTTCTTT. Translation gives CAWSVPFGGGGTEAFF. The V call is TRBV30, the J call TRBJ1-1, with a possible D match to TRBD1 (5 bases). CDR3 length: 16 residues. The ends were cut back, 0 bases at V and 5 bases at J, with 19 bases in the middle. Germline values: CDR1 GTSNPN, CDR2 SVGIG (reference sequence).

The sample holds many counts of this clonotype. V usage is TRBV27 and J usage is TRBJ1-4; maybe TRBD1 (6 bases). The germline V gene has CDR1 MNHEY and CDR2 SMNVEV (reference sequence). V gave up 0 bases and J gave up 0 bases, with 17 bases separating them. There are 19 residues in the CDR3. This chain's CDR3 is CASSLSGVRGPATNEKLFF. The CDR3 region has the DNA TGTGCCAGCAGTTTATCAGGGGTCAGGGGCCCTGCAACTAATGAAAAACTGTTTTTT. The variable domain in full, with the rest retrieved from reference TRBV27 and TRBJ1-4, is EAQVTQNPRYLITVTGKKLTVTCSQNMNHEYMSWYRQDPGLGLRQIYYSMNVEVTDKGDVPEGYKVSRKEKRNFPLILESPSPNQTSLYFCASSLSGVRGPATNEKLFFGSGTQLSVL.

This clonotype was picked up one time. V gene TRBV13 combines with J gene TRBJ2-1, with D uncertain. The V gene's germline CDR1 is PRHDT and CDR2 FYEKMQ (reference sequence). The CDR3 is made up of 14 amino acids. Trimming shortened V by 2 bases and J by 5 bases, and 10 bases separated the two germline ends. CDR3 coding DNA: TGTGCCAGCAGCTTATCGGTTCCCGACAATGAGCAGTTCTTC. Amino acid sequence: CASSLSVPDNEQFF.

As for this clonotype: Germline is not matched at one junction end, which may reflect a read error. V and J are TRBV11-2 and TRBJ2-5; TRBD1 might be the D (5 bases). The CDR3 totals 14 residues. CDR1 SGHAT and CDR2 FQNNGV come from the germline V gene. The CDR3 nucleotides read TGTGCCAGCAGCTCCCAGGGTTTCCAAGGGACCCAGTACTTC. This codes for CASSSQGFQGTQYF.